Following are 26 T cell receptor beta chains from one sample sequenced in a study of CD8+CD57+ T cells in acquired aplastic anemia. Before being chosen for sequencing, patients had shown CD8+CD57+ cell expansion by flow cytometry. TCR beta VDJ combinations and CDR3 sequences were profiled from genomic DNA. From the reads, TCRdb called clonotypes with MiXCR, one entry per CDR3 protein. The table has about 40,000 distinct CDR3 sequences, roughly 69% seen once. The sample consisted of sorted CD4+, CD8+, or CD8+CD57+ T cells (not recorded which) from PBMCs. The receptor source for this set is a human donor with aplastic anemia.

This clonotype was seen ten or more times. J is TRBJ1-2 and V is TRBV5-5, with no clear D. Germline CDR1 is SGHKS and CDR2 is YYEKEE (reference sequence). CDR3 length equals 14 residues. With 2 bases removed from V and 0 bases from J, the gap between germline ends came to 8 bases. This CDR3 is CASSFSRTNYGYTF. In DNA form, the CDR3 reads TGTGCCAGCAGCTTTTCGCGAACTAACTATGGCTACACCTTC. The full variable domain, with the rest looked up from reference TRBV5-5 and TRBJ1-2, is DAGVTQSPTHLIKTRGQQVTLRCSPISGHKSVSWYQQVLGQGPQFIFQYYEKEERGRGNFPDRFSARQFPNYSSELNVNALLLGDSALYLCASSFSRTNYGYTFGSGTRLTVV.

In this sample, this clonotype turned up a few times. This chain joins TRBV5-1 and TRBJ1-4; perhaps TRBD1 as D (5 bases). The V gene lost 2 bases and the J gene lost 5 bases, with 10 bases spanning the gap. The CDR3 sequence is 14 residues long. The V gene's germline CDR1 is SGHRS and CDR2 YFSETQ. The CDR3 sequence is CASSLGDENEKLFF. The CDR3 DNA is TGCGCCAGCAGCTTAGGGGATGAAAATGAAAAACTGTTTTTT.

The chain couples TRBV15 to TRBJ1-2; unclear D gene. The germline CDR1 and CDR2 sequences are LNHNV and YYDKDF (reference sequence). The V gene lost 1 base and the J gene lost 4 bases, with 4 bases spanning the gap. The CDR3 contains 12 residues. This CDR3 is CATSRGAYGYTF. DNA of the CDR3: TGTGCCACCAGCAGAGGGGCCTATGGCTACACCTTC.

This chain links TRBV29-1 with TRBJ2-1; D gene unclear. CDR1 and CDR2 (germline): SQVTM, ANQGSEA. The CDR3 spans 12 residues. The CDR3 region has the DNA TGCAGTGCCCAGAGCTCCTACAATGAGCAGTTCTTC. Residues: CSAQSSYNEQFF.

The V and J genes are TRBV7-2 and TRBJ1-1, with no clear D. The length of the CDR3 is 13 residues. The germline V gene encodes CDR1 SGHTA and CDR2 FQGNSA. V lost 5 bases and J lost 1, with 8 bases in between. CDR3 sequence: CASSVEENTEAFF. CDR3 DNA sequence: TGTGCCAGCAGCGTCGAAGAGAACACTGAAGCTTTCTTT. The full variable domain, completed using reference TRBV7-2 and TRBJ1-1, is GAGVSQSPSNKVTEKGKDVELRCDPISGHTALYWYRQSLGQGLEFLIYFQGNSAPDKSGLPSDRFSAERTGGSVSTLTIQRTQQEDSAVYLCASSVEENTEAFFGQGTRLTVV.

The gene calls are TRBV15 and TRBJ1-2; TRBD1 aligns across 8 bases. CDR3 size: 16 residues. CDR1 LNHNV and CDR2 YYDKDF come from the germline V gene (reference sequence). The V gene end was trimmed by 3 bases and the J gene end by 3 bases; junction bases not matched to a gene: 9. The CDR3 is CATSSKGQGEHYGYTF. The CDR3 DNA reads as TGTGCCACCAGCAGTAAAGGACAGGGCGAACACTATGGCTACACCTTC.

The gene calls are TRBV2 and TRBJ1-6; no firm D call. The CDR3 runs to 13 residues. The V end was cut by 6 bases, the J end by 5 bases, with 8 bases between. CDR1 is SNHLY, CDR2 FYNNEI, per germline. Here the CDR3 DNA reads TGTGCCAGCAGGGCCGAGCATAATTCACCCCTCCACTTT. This sequence encodes CASRAEHNSPLHF.

By share, this clonotype ranks as medium-sized. The genes are TRBV15 and TRBJ2-5, with 7 bases fitting TRBD1. CDR3 length: 14 amino acids. The ends lost 6 bases at V and 4 bases at J; junction bases unmatched: 8. Germline loops: CDR1 LNHNV, CDR2 YYDKDF (reference sequence). The CDR3 DNA reads as TGTGCCACCAGGGGGATAGGGGGCCGAGAGACCCAGTACTTC. Its protein is CATRGIGGRETQYF.

This clonotype came up many times. The DNA for the CDR3 is TGTGCCAGCACTACTAGCGGGGGGGCCAATGAGCAGTTCTTC. It specifies CASTTSGGANEQFF. The gene calls are TRBV2 and TRBJ2-1; 13 bases are a match to TRBD2. With 7 bases clipped from V and 6 bases from J, the junction kept 3 bases outside the gene matches. In germline, CDR1 is SNHLY, CDR2 FYNNEI. This CDR3 spans 14 amino acids. The full variable domain, completed using reference TRBV2 and TRBJ2-1, is EPEVTQTPSHQVTQMGQEVILRCVPISNHLYFYWYRQILGQKVEFLVSFYNNEISEKSEIFDDQFSVERPDGSNFTLKIRSTKLEDSAMYFCASTTSGGANEQFFGPGTRLTVL.

The rearrangement links TRBV20-1 to TRBJ2-5, with TRBD1 matching over 7 bases. This CDR3 is 12 amino acids long. V lost 2 bases, J lost 5 bases, and 2 bases stayed unmatched. CDR1 is DFQATT, CDR2 SNEGSKA, per germline (reference sequence). CDR3 protein: CSARQGVETQYF. CDR3 coding DNA: TGCAGTGCTAGACAGGGGGTGGAGACCCAGTACTTC.

This chain joins TRBV9 and TRBJ2-5; D tentatively fits TRBD1 or TRBD2 (5 bases each). Per germline, CDR1 SGDLS and CDR2 YYNGEE. The CDR3 has 14 residues. The ends were cut back, 1 base at V and 4 bases at J, with 11 bases in the middle. The CDR3 spells CASSVNTGRETQYF. CDR3 coding DNA: TGTGCCAGCAGCGTAAACACGGGGCGAGAGACCCAGTACTTC.

The V call is TRBV15, the J call TRBJ2-7; maybe TRBD1 (5 bases). The germline V and J ends were trimmed by 0 bases and 0 bases, with 15 bases remaining between them. The CDR3 consists of 17 residues. The germline CDR1 and CDR2 sequences are LNHNV and YYDKDF (reference sequence). CDR3 DNA sequence: TGTGCCACCAGCAGAGATAGCTCCAGGGATAGCTCCTACGAGCAGTACTTC. Translating gives CATSRDSSRDSSYEQYF.

The sample holds many counts of this clonotype. This sequence joins TRBV11-2 and TRBJ2-5; D remains ambiguous. Trimming removed 5 bases at V and 5 bases at J, with 18 bases between. The CDR3 totals 15 residues. CDR1 and CDR2 from the germline V gene are SGHAT and FQNNGV. The CDR3 DNA follows: TGTGCCAGCAGCCCCCGGGCCCAGCTAGGGGAGACCCAGTACTTC. This gives the protein CASSPRAQLGETQYF.

The sample holds a few counts of this clonotype. The chain carries TRBV7-2 and TRBJ1-2; 7 bases are shared with TRBD1. Trimming at V came to 4 bases and at J to 4 bases, leaving 6 bases not matched to a gene. Germline V gene lookup returns CDR1 SGHTA and CDR2 FQGNSA. This CDR3 region has 14 residues. The CDR3 region is CASSSGGGLYGYTF. CDR3 coding DNA: TGTGCCAGCAGCTCAGGGGGGGGACTCTATGGCTACACCTTC.

At least ten counts were recorded for this clonotype. The CDR3 loop reads CASSLVGSYEQYF. The CDR3 coding sequence is TGCGCCAGCAGCTTGGTAGGGTCCTACGAGCAGTACTTC. This chain links TRBV5-1 with TRBJ2-7; no reliable D call. Germline V lookup: CDR1 SGHRS, CDR2 YFSETQ. The V and J ends lost 0 bases and 1 base respectively, with 5 bases between them. This CDR3 region has 13 residues.

This chain uses TRBV5-1 with TRBJ1-2; the D gene is possibly TRBD1 (6 bases). Germline loops: CDR1 SGHRS, CDR2 YFSETQ. The CDR3 is 13 amino acids. V lost 0 bases and J lost 8, with 11 bases in between. In DNA, the CDR3 is TGCGCCAGCAGCTTGGCCCAGGGGAGCGGCTACACCTTC. Amino acids: CASSLAQGSGYTF. Together with reference TRBV5-1 and TRBJ1-2, the CDR3 gives the full variable domain: KAGVTQTPRYLIKTRGQQVTLSCSPISGHRSVSWYQQTPGQGLQFLFEYFSETQRNKGNFPGRFSGRQFSNSRSEMNVSTLELGDSALYLCASSLAQGSGYTFGSGTRLTVV.

The chain's CDR3 is CASSLVTGAYTGELFF. The DNA of the CDR3 is TGTGCCAGCAGCTTGGTTACGGGGGCATACACCGGGGAGCTGTTTTTT. This chain links TRBV5-6 with TRBJ2-2, with D possibly called TRBD1 or TRBD2 (6 bases each). The V end lost 0 bases, the J end lost 3 bases, and 12 bases lay between the germline ends. This CDR3 has 16 amino acids. Germline V lookup: CDR1 SGHDT, CDR2 YYEEEE.

J is TRBJ1-6 and V is TRBV15; maybe TRBD1 (5 bases). CDR1 and CDR2 (germline): LNHNV, YYDKDF (reference sequence). The ends were cut back, 1 base at V and 8 bases at J, with 12 bases in the middle. CDR3 length: 15 residues. DNA of the CDR3: TGTGCCACCAGCAGAGGGGGGGACGGTGATTCACCCCTCCACTTT. Translation gives CATSRGGDGDSPLHF.

The genes are TRBV2 and TRBJ2-7, with TRBD2 identical over 12 bases. CDR1 is SNHLY, CDR2 FYNNEI, per germline. V lost 7 bases to trimming and J lost 12 bases; unmatched junction nucleotides: 7. This CDR3 has 12 amino acids. The CDR3 DNA is TGTGCCAGCACCCTAGCGGGAGGGCAAGGGTACTTC. This translates into CASTLAGGQGYF.

This CDR3 reads CASSDFPAETQYF. The CDR3 region has the DNA TGTGCCAGCAGTGACTTCCCCGCGGAGACCCAGTACTTC. The rearrangement joins TRBV25-1 to TRBJ2-5; D unresolved. This CDR3 contains 13 residues. CDR1 is MGHDK and CDR2 is SYGVNS in the germline V gene. Trimming shortened V by 3 bases and J by 5 bases, and 10 bases separated the two germline ends.

The chain links TRBV11-1 to TRBJ1-2; 7 nucleotides agree with TRBD1. V lost 5 bases to trimming and J lost 6 bases; unmatched junction nucleotides: 18. Germline CDR1 reads SGHAT; CDR2 reads FQDESV (reference sequence). The CDR3 is 17 amino acids. CDR3 region: CASSTRQGSRFYDGYTF. CDR3 bases: TGTGCCAGCAGCACCCGACAGGGTTCGAGGTTTTACGATGGCTACACCTTC. The full variable domain, its missing parts supplied by reference TRBV11-1 and TRBJ1-2, is EAEVAQSPRYKITEKSQAVAFWCDPISGHATLYWYRQILGQGPELLVQFQDESVVDDSQLPKDRFSAERLKGVDSTLKIQPAELGDSAMYLCASSTRQGSRFYDGYTFGSGTRLTVV.

V gene TRBV10-1 combines with J gene TRBJ2-3; TRBD1 aligns across 7 bases. J gave up 4 bases and V 6 bases, and 13 bases lay outside the gene matches. The germline CDR1 and CDR2 sequences are WNHNN and SYGVQD (reference sequence). The CDR3 sequence is 16 residues long. The CDR3 reads CASSQDRERRSDTQYF. CDR3 sequence (DNA): TGCGCCAGCAGCCAAGACAGGGAAAGGCGATCAGATACGCAGTATTTT.

The chain recombines TRBV7-2 with TRBJ2-7; TRBD2 aligns across 8 bases. The V segment lost 5 bases and the J segment 0 bases; nucleotides outside the gene matches: 3. The CDR3 has 14 residues. From germline, CDR1 is SGHTA and CDR2 FQGNSA. In DNA, the CDR3 is TGTGCCAGCAGCCATACTAGCGGCTCCTACGAGCAGTACTTC. The encoded protein is CASSHTSGSYEQYF.

This chain links TRBV2 with TRBJ2-2; 9 bases align to TRBD1. V lost 2 bases and J lost 6; bases outside the gene matches: 4. The germline V gene encodes CDR1 SNHLY and CDR2 FYNNEI. The CDR3 is 15 amino acids. The CDR3 sequence is CASSEWTGVAGELFF. CDR3 nucleotide sequence: TGTGCCAGCAGTGAATGGACAGGGGTTGCCGGGGAGCTGTTTTTT. The whole variable domain, filled in from reference TRBV2 and TRBJ2-2, reads EPEVTQTPSHQVTQMGQEVILRCVPISNHLYFYWYRQILGQKVEFLVSFYNNEISEKSEIFDDQFSVERPDGSNFTLKIRSTKLEDSAMYFCASSEWTGVAGELFFGEGSRLTVL.

J is TRBJ1-2 and V is TRBV7-3, with D uncertain. The CDR3 is 12 residues long. Trimming stripped 7 bases from V and 2 bases from J, with 8 bases between. Per germline, CDR1 SGHTA and CDR2 FQGTGA. The CDR3 region is CASKSGNYGYTF. CDR3 sequence (DNA): TGTGCCAGCAAATCCGGGAACTATGGCTACACCTTC.

V usage is TRBV20-1 and J usage is TRBJ2-1; 9 bases are shared with TRBD2. CDR1 DFQATT and CDR2 SNEGSKA come from the germline V gene (reference sequence). V gave up 6 bases and J gave up 0 bases; unmatched junction bases: 12. This CDR3 contains 17 residues. The CDR3 DNA follows: TGCAGTGCCAGGGGATACGGGACTAGCAACTCCTACAATGAGCAGTTCTTC. Its translation is CSARGYGTSNSYNEQFF.